The source of this TCR beta chain is a study of T cells in Graves' hyperthyroidism and ophthalmopathy (dated by TCRdb to between 2018 and 2021). In the study overall: Peripheral blood samples were taken at the time of initial diagnosis, prior to any treatment. The paper reports TCR Vbeta CDR3 sequencing of fewer than 150 peripheral blood samples: approximately 41 ophthalmopathy, about 75 hyperthyroidism and 17 progressor patients. Prospective prediction of ophthalmopathy was tested in an independent validation cohort of about 19 hyperthyroidism patients and 15 to 17 patients who later progressed to ophthalmopathy. To identify TCR V-J signatures that set the groups apart, the researchers used a discovery cohort of 100 patients, made up of roughly 40 with Graves' ophthalmopathy and 57 with stable Graves' hyperthyroidism. For training and testing, the 80 to 100 patients in the discovery cohort were randomly divided in a 7:3 ratio. In addition, the study compared T-cell repertoires in thyroid tissue and in blood from several Graves' hyperthyroidism patients. Following sampling, methimazole starting at 30 mg daily was given to hyperthyroidism patients, and high-dose intravenous methylprednisolone was given to ophthalmopathy patients. Study-wide findings and limitations: During validation, the model predicted progression to ophthalmopathy a median of roughly 7.1 months ahead of onset, with approximately 71% sensitivity and around 73% specificity. No statistical method was used to fix the sample size in advance, and group allocation was not hidden from the investigators. Most expanded thyroid clonotypes (frequency above 0.001) were also found in blood, which suggests that blood repertoires may mirror thyroid immune responses. In cross-validation, a model built on a 13 V-J signature told ophthalmopathy apart from stable hyperthyroidism with roughly 87% sensitivity and around 84% specificity, and in testing the same model reached 80%/75%.

Amplification of TCR beta CDR3 regions was carried out from RNA transcripts. For the first round of RT-PCR on the TCR CDR3, the HTBI primer set was used together with the Qiagen OneStep RT-PCR kit. Libraries were constructed in a second round of multiplex PCR, after which size selection and purification were performed. The libraries were sequenced on an Illumina HiSeq2000 using paired-end 100 bp reads. The original pipeline was this. SOAPnuke was used to process the raw data, removing reads that contained adapters or uncalled bases, had a mean Phred below 15, or lacked an exact match to the constant primer or identifier. COPE v1.2.5 was used to merge the high-quality paired reads, and each unique nucleotide sequence was defined as a clonotype. MiTCR v1.1 was used to align the clonotypes against IMGT TRBV, TRBD and TRBJ reference segments. The analysis included only V-J combinations with a frequency above 0.0001, which together covered more than 98% of the repertoires. A TCS score was defined as the ratio between F50 (clonal expansion) and ExV (chaos), using BLOSUM62-based TCRdist between CDR3 peptides within each V-J. Welch's t-statistics and random forest reduced approximately 520 V-J features to fewer than 15, which were used in a naive Bayes classifier (R e1071). Using fastp at Q25 and MiXCR, TCRdb reprocessed the public reads and kept productive beta chains. When rows share a CDR3 protein, they turn into one entry using the most common DNA and genes. TCRdb assigned the V and J calls; the authors' analysis was not used. In all, the sample holds some 510,000 distinct CDR3 sequences, and around 21% of those were seen once. Roughly 29% of the sample is taken by the ten largest.

Graves' hyperthyroidism was defined as stable when no progression to ophthalmopathy occurred over 18 months of follow-up. Hyperthyroidism patients were aged 18 to 65 years and newly diagnosed, with disease duration of less than 2 months. The study excluded patients with uncontrolled infections, other autoimmune diseases, pregnancy or lactation. Diagnoses were established on the basis of clinical symptoms, serum thyroxine and TRAb, thyroid ultrasound, and orbital computed tomography. PBMCs were isolated from 7.5 to 10 ml of fresh peripheral blood by Ficoll-Paque density gradient centrifugation. Total RNA was extracted using Trizol reagent, and RNA quality was assessed on an Agilent 2100 Bioanalyzer. Taken from the germline V gene, the CDR1 and CDR2 loops are MNHNS and SASEGT. The germline ends are 11 bases apart after V is trimmed by 2 bases and J by 0 bases. The CDR3 covers 15 residues, taking in both the cysteine and the phenylalanine. The sequence is cut down to CDR3 DNA, 45 bases in frame from base 1.

The sample holds many counts of this clonotype. No cognate antigen has been identified for it. No base-level quality is on record; no much larger clone is a single base apart. The receptor chain draws on TRBV6-1 and TRBJ2-7; 6 matching bases give a weak D call of TRBD1. The specimen sequenced was blood. The sequence came from a man younger than 35 with Graves' hyperthyroidism. The nucleotide sequence is TGTGCCAGCAGTGAACAGGGGTCGAGCTCCTACGAGCAGTACTTC. This gives the protein CASSEQGSSSYEQYF.